Presented here are 10 T cell receptor beta chains from one specimen sequenced in a study of regulatory T cells in long-lasting Graves disease. To make TCR beta libraries, researchers used iRepertoire HTBI primers and Arm-PCR of CDR3 regions. TCRdb redid the calling of the multiplex PCR reads with MiXCR, one entry per CDR3 protein. This table has 450,000 to 650,000 distinct CDR3 sequences, about 15% appearing once. The time point denotes: newly diagnosed GD, antithyroid drugs for less than 3 months. Extracted RNA from PBMCs served as the source of the TCR library. These data were also filed under a second study, of T cells in Graves' hyperthyroidism and ophthalmopathy.

Sequencing was performed on peripheral blood mononuclear cells (PBMCs), taken at new diagnosis, from a patient treated with antithyroid drugs. These receptor sequences come from a woman aged 35-65 years with Graves disease.

Points on this clonotype: This may stem from a read error, because a much larger clone lies one nucleotide away. Given the absence of the conserved phenylalanine or tryptophan at the CDR3 end, a read error is likely. The chain combines TRBV28 with TRBJ1-2; the D is unclear. Germline V gene sequence: CDR1 MDHEN, CDR2 SYDVKM. The CDR3 loop spans 18 amino acids. V was clipped by 5 bases and J by 6 bases, with 28 bases between them. CDR3 coding DNA: TGTGCCAGCAGTATCCTCGCATGCCCTGACACCACCTATGATGGCTACACCCTC. Its protein is CASSILACPDTTYDGYTL.

In DNA, the CDR3 is TGTGCCAGTAGTATAGGATCGATCACAGATACGCAGTATTTT. The encoded protein is CASSIGSITDTQYF. The chain combines TRBV19 with TRBJ2-3; no clear D gene. Trimming shortened V by 1 base and J by 2 bases, and 7 bases separated the two germline ends. CDR1 is LNHDA, CDR2 SQIVND, per germline (reference sequence). This CDR3 region has 14 residues.

This clonotype was recorded many times. This chain uses TRBV11-1 with TRBJ1-1, with D possibly being TRBD1 (5 bases). This CDR3 spans 14 amino acids. V lost 3 bases and J 2 bases, leaving 10 bases between the germline ends. The germline V gene encodes CDR1 SGHAT and CDR2 FQDESV (reference sequence). CDR3 coding DNA: TGTGCCAGCAGCTTTGGGGGATACAACACTGAAGCTTTCTTT. This encodes CASSFGGYNTEAFF.

This clonotype has just a few counts. The rearrangement uses TRBV19 and TRBJ1-1; D call uncertain. CDR1 and CDR2 from the germline V gene are LNHDA and SQIVND (reference sequence). Between the trimmed V and J ends, which lost 7 bases and 1 base, there was a span of 10 bases. The CDR3 has 13 residues. The CDR3 spells CASTPHSNTEAFF. The CDR3 region has the DNA TGTGCCAGTACCCCTCATTCGAACACTGAAGCTTTCTTT.

This clonotype has a count of ten or more. This chain connects TRBV2 to TRBJ1-1; D is ambiguous. Germline assignment: CDR1 SNHLY and CDR2 FYNNEI. The length of the CDR3 is 12 residues. V was shortened by 6 bases and J by 5 bases, with 10 bases between the two germline ends. The CDR3 sequence: CASRRSGTEAFF. CDR3 in DNA: TGTGCCAGCAGGCGGTCCGGTACTGAAGCTTTCTTT. Using reference TRBV2 and TRBJ1-1 for the parts outside the CDR3, the full variable domain is EPEVTQTPSHQVTQMGQEVILRCVPISNHLYFYWYRQILGQKVEFLVSFYNNEISEKSEIFDDQFSVERPDGSNFTLKIRSTKLEDSAMYFCASRRSGTEAFFGQGTRLTVV.

Many counts were recorded for this clonotype. J is TRBJ1-1 and V is TRBV6-2 or TRBV6-3; the match to TRBD1 covers 8 bases. The CDR3 has 16 residues. With V trimmed by 5 bases and J by 3 bases, 11 bases remained unmatched. CDR1 and CDR2 from the germline V gene are MNHEY and SVGEGT. The CDR3: CASSLRQGRVYTEAFF. For the CDR3, the DNA is TGTGCCAGCAGTCTTCGACAGGGGCGGGTGTACACTGAAGCTTTCTTT.

The rearrangement joins TRBV12-3 or TRBV12-4 to TRBJ1-3; D gene uncertain. The CDR3 loop spans 12 amino acids. V was cut by 5 bases and J by 10 bases, with 12 bases left in between. Written as DNA, the CDR3 is TGTGCCAGCAGTCGGTCCGAGAGGACCATATATTTT. Protein product: CASSRSERTIYF.

This clonotype was seen more than once but under ten times. The gene calls are TRBV19 and TRBJ1-4; D perhaps matches TRBD1 (5 bases). V lost 10 bases and J lost 5, with 20 bases in between. The germline V gene encodes CDR1 LNHDA and CDR2 SQIVND (reference sequence). There are 15 residues in the CDR3. The CDR3 region has the DNA TGTGCCACCCAGGGCAGCGGGGGACGAAATGAAAAACTGTTTTTT. Amino acids: CATQGSGGRNEKLFF.

This clonotype was seen ten or more times. This chain connects TRBV6-2 or TRBV6-3 to TRBJ2-2, with 7 bases that match TRBD2. The CDR3 spans 17 residues. V lost 0 bases and J lost 0; bases outside the gene matches: 4. Per germline, CDR1 MNHEY and CDR2 SVGEGT. CDR3 coding DNA: TGTGCCAGCAGTTACTCGTTGGCGGGAGCGAACACCGGGGAGCTGTTTTTT. Protein: CASSYSLAGANTGELFF.

The sample holds many counts of this clonotype. The chain employs TRBV28 and TRBJ2-7; D remains ambiguous. Trimming pared 6 bases from V and 3 bases from J, leaving 12 bases between. The CDR3 loop spans 13 amino acids. The germline V gene has CDR1 MDHEN and CDR2 SYDVKM. The CDR3, as DNA: TGTGCCAGCAGCTTAGGGTATATCTACGAGCAGTACTTC. As protein: CASSLGYIYEQYF.